This T cell receptor (beta chain) originates from a study of blood T cell repertoires in COVID-19. Overall study context: Samples of COVID-19 (acute and convalescent) were obtained from the United States, Italy and Spain. The cDNA or gDNA used as material had been derived from T cells, B-cell-depleted T cells, or PBMCs.

Trimming left V 5 bases short and J 4 bases short, with 15 bases between. The CDR3 has 16 amino acids. Per germline, CDR1 SGHTA and CDR2 FQGTGA. Original handling: Nucleated cell number was recorded as an estimate derived from reference gene primer amplification. Libraries were prepared by immunoSEQ multiplex PCR; TCRdb keeps only in-frame clonotypes and omits some of them. Clone size and the V and J calls come from that table; the DNA yielded D and trimming. The table lists about 54,000 clones, about 90% of them singletons. The chain links TRBV7-3 to TRBJ2-6; D is unresolved. Input material: peripheral blood. The TCR sequence derives from a man aged 55 to 70 with active COVID-19. For the CDR3, the DNA is TGTGCCAGCAGCCACTATCGTCGCGCCGGGGCCAACGTCCTGACTTTC. It translates to CASSHYRRAGANVLTF.